Below, 13 T cell receptor beta chains from the same sample are listed, as sequenced in a study of T cell repertoires in cytomegalovirus infection (dated by TCRdb to the late 2010s). The antigens these receptors bind are not known. The treatment or condition label on this specimen signifies: in vitro stimulation with specific CMV peptide epitopes to enrich CMV-specific T cells. The instrument given in TCRdb is Illumina HiSeq 1500. TCRdb passed the public sequencing reads through fastp at Q25 and MiXCR, retaining productive beta sequences. Every distinct CDR3 protein forms one entry, paired with its most common genes and DNA. The sample table holds hundreds of thousands of distinct CDR3 sequences, of which around 32% were seen once. 15% to 20% of the sample goes to the ten largest clones. Sequencing was performed on cultured PBMCs, taken from culture after CMV antigen stimulation. These receptors were taken from a human donor in good health (CMV status not recorded). Some clones in this sample may be carry-over from other donors' samples.

The chain is built from TRBV7-8 and TRBJ2-7; D gene unclear. The CDR3 consists of 14 residues. V shed 2 bases and J shed 3 bases, with 11 bases lying between them. The germline V gene encodes CDR1 SGHVS and CDR2 FQNEAQ. This CDR3 is CASSLQASYYEQYF. In DNA form, the CDR3 reads TGTGCCAGCAGCTTACAGGCGAGTTACTACGAGCAGTACTTC.

This sequence joins TRBV27 and TRBJ2-1, with D possibly TRBD2 on 7 matching bases. Germline-derived CDR1 and CDR2 are MNHEY and SMNVEV (reference sequence). Between the trimmed V and J ends, which lost 1 base and 1 base, there was a span of 17 bases. The CDR3 totals 18 residues. Written as DNA, the CDR3 is TGTGCCAGCAGTTTATTCGGGGGGCCCTCGGGATCCTACAATGAGCAGTTCTTC. It encodes CASSLFGGPSGSYNEQFF.

This clonotype appeared a few times. The chain joins TRBV2 to TRBJ2-7; D unresolved. This CDR3 comprises 12 residues. The V end lost 4 bases, the J end lost 2 bases, and 6 bases lay between the germline ends. Germline V gives CDR1 SNHLY, CDR2 FYNNEI. The CDR3 coding sequence is TGTGCCAGCAGTGGGCTTACCTACGAGCAGTACTTC. Amino acid sequence: CASSGLTYEQYF.

This clonotype was seen only a few times. The chain joins TRBV7-9 to TRBJ1-4, with 8 bases fitting TRBD1. Trimming at V came to 5 bases and at J to 8 bases, leaving 10 bases not matched to a gene. Germline CDR1 SEHNR, CDR2 FQNEAQ (reference sequence). The CDR3 has 15 residues. In DNA form, the CDR3 reads TGTGCCAGCAGCGCACACCAACAGGGGGGGGAAAAACTGTTTTTT. It yields the protein CASSAHQQGGEKLFF.

The chain employs TRBV6-6 and TRBJ2-1; D remains ambiguous. This CDR3 contains 13 residues. Per germline, CDR1 MNHNY and CDR2 SVGAGI (reference sequence). Trimming took off 5 bases at V and 6 bases at J, with 11 bases between the two ends. For the CDR3, the DNA is TGTGCCAGCAGTCACGGTTTTAGCAATGAGCAGTTCTTC. It specifies CASSHGFSNEQFF.

The rearrangement uses TRBV5-5 and TRBJ2-7; D is undetermined. This CDR3 spans 11 amino acids. V lost 5 bases to trimming and J lost 7 bases, with 10 bases between them. Germline values: CDR1 SGHKS, CDR2 YYEKEE (reference sequence). Here the CDR3 reads CASSLTREQYF. The CDR3 region has the DNA TGTGCCAGCAGTCTGACCCGTGAGCAGTACTTC. Supplemented by reference TRBV5-5 and TRBJ2-7, the full variable domain reads DAGVTQSPTHLIKTRGQQVTLRCSPISGHKSVSWYQQVLGQGPQFIFQYYEKEERGRGNFPDRFSARQFPNYSSELNVNALLLGDSALYLCASSLTREQYFGPGTRLTVT.

This clonotype was seen a few times. The chain links TRBV20-1 to TRBJ2-3, with 9 bases aligning to TRBD2. V dropped 3 bases and J dropped 2; count of bases not matched to a gene: 9. This CDR3 has 16 amino acids. CDR1 and CDR2 from the germline V gene are DFQATT and SNEGSKA (reference sequence). The CDR3 sequence is CSASGLAGSNTDTQYF. CDR3 bases: TGCAGTGCTAGTGGGCTAGCGGGATCCAACACAGATACGCAGTATTTT.

J is TRBJ1-2 and V is TRBV29-1; D remains unclear. The CDR3 covers 13 residues. V was cut by 4 bases and J by 4 bases, with 13 bases left in between. Germline CDR1 reads SQVTM; CDR2 reads ANQGSEA. CDR3 sequence: CSVVERDPYGYTF. Written as DNA, the CDR3 is TGCAGCGTTGTCGAGAGGGATCCCTATGGCTACACCTTC.

V and J are TRBV4-3 and TRBJ1-5; D gene uncertain. CDR1 LGHNA and CDR2 YSLEER come from the germline V gene. Trimming removed 1 base from V and 5 bases from J, with 9 bases in between. This CDR3 contains 14 residues. Here the CDR3 DNA reads TGCGCCAGCAGCCAAGGGGAGGATCATCAGCCCCAGCATTTT. Its translation: CASSQGEDHQPQHF.

This chain uses TRBV6-5 with TRBJ2-1, with TRBD1 matching over 9 bases. The CDR3 spans 15 residues. CDR1 MNHEY and CDR2 SVGAGI come from the germline V gene. J gave up 6 bases and V 0 bases, and 3 bases lay outside the gene matches. The CDR3 region has the DNA TGTGCCAGCAGTTACTCGACAGGGGGGAGCAATGAGCAGTTCTTC. This sequence encodes CASSYSTGGSNEQFF.

The genes are TRBV5-1 and TRBJ2-3; D ambiguous. From germline, CDR1 is SGHRS and CDR2 YFSETQ. The CDR3 is 14 residues long. Trimming cost V 1 base and J 4 bases, with 10 bases left between them. The CDR3: CASSLPLSADTQYF. CDR3 nucleotides: TGCGCCAGCAGCTTGCCGCTGAGTGCAGATACGCAGTATTTT. Looking up the rest from reference TRBV5-1 and TRBJ2-3 gives the full variable domain: KAGVTQTPRYLIKTRGQQVTLSCSPISGHRSVSWYQQTPGQGLQFLFEYFSETQRNKGNFPGRFSGRQFSNSRSEMNVSTLELGDSALYLCASSLPLSADTQYFGPGTRLTVL.

This CDR3 is CASSSYRDYHTDTQYF. The CDR3 DNA reads as TGTGCCAGCAGCTCGTACCGGGACTACCACACAGATACGCAGTATTTT. The chain carries TRBV7-6 and TRBJ2-3, with 7 nucleotides matching TRBD2. Germline trimming cut 4 bases from V and 2 bases from J; bases unmatched to any gene: 9. The germline CDR1 and CDR2 sequences are SGHVS and FNYEAQ. This CDR3 region has 16 residues.

The J gene is TRBJ2-7, the V gene TRBV6-6, with 10 positions matching TRBD1. V was clipped by 6 bases and J by 5 bases; unmatched bases: 4. Germline CDR1 is MNHNY and CDR2 is SVGAGI (reference sequence). This CDR3 contains 13 residues. The CDR3 spells CASRLTGGNEQYF. The CDR3 DNA sequence: TGTGCCAGCAGGCTGACAGGGGGCAACGAGCAGTACTTC.